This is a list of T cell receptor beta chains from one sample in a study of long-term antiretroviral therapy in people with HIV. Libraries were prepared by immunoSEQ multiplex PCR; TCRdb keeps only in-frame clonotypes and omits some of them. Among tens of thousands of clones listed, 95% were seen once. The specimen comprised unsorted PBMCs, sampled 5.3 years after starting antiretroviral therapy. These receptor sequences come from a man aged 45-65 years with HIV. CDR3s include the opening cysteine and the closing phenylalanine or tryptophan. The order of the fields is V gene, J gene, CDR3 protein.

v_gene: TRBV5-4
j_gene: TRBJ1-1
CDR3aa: CASSPTTRQEAFF

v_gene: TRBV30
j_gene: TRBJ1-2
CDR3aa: CAWRPQGSYGHTF

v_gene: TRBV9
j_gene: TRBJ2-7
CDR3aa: CASSPYPGADEQYF

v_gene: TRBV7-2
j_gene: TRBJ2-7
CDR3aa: CASSSPGGSSYEQYF

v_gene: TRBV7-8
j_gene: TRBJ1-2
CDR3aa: CASSIDRADYGYTF

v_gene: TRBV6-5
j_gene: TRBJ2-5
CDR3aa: CASSYSSGGLEVTQYF

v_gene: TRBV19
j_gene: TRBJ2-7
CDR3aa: CASSKAGVLYEQYF

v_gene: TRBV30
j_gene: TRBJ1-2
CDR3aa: CAWSAFTYDSYGYTF

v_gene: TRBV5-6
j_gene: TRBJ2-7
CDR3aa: CASSQQGYEQYF

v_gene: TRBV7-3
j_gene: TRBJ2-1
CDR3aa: CASSPTGGANEQFF

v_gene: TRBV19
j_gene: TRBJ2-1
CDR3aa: CASSDAGVSYNEQFF

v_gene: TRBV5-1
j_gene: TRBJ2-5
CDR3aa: CASSLGGQETQYF

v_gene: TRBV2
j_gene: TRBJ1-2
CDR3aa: CASSGGQGKGYGYTF

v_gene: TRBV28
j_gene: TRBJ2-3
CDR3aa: CASSLGELAGPDTQYF

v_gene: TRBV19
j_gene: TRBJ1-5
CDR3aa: CASSIGTNSNQPQHF

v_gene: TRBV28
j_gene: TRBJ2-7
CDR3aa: CASSSESPEQYF

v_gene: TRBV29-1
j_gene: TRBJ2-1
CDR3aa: CSVDRVGSYNEQFF

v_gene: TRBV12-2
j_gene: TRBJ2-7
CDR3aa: CASRQGLKGRGPYEQYF

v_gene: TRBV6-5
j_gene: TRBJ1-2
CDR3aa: CASSEGQGSYGYTF

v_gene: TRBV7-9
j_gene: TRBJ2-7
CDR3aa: CASSSTSGSYEQYF

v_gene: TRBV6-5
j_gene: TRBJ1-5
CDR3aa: CASRTDRNSNQPQHF

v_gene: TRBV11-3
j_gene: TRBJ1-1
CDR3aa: CASSPRNTEAFF

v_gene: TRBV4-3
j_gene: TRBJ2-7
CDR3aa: CASSQETGVYEQYF

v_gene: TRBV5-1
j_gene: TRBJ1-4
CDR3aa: CASSPQGTGDEKLFF

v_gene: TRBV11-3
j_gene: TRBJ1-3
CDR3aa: CASEAGFSFFSGNTIYF

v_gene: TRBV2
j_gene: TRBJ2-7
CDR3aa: CASREEVYEQYF

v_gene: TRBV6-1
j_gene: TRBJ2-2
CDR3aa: CASSEVRGTGELFF

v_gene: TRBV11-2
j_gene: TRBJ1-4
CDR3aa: CASSSNNRGAEKLFF

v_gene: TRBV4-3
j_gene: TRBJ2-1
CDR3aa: CASSQDYAGTYNEQFF

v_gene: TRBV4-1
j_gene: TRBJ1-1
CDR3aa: CASSHHLDGPLNTEAFF

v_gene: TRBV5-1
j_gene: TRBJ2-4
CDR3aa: CASSIGTGSQIAKNIQYF

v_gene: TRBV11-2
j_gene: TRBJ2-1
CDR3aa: CASSLISGRRYSYNEQFF

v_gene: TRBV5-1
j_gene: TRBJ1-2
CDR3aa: CASSLGSRNNYGYTF

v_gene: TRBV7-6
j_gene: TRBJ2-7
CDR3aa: CASSLDRDEQYF

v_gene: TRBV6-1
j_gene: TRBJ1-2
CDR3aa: CASSVGVHGYTF

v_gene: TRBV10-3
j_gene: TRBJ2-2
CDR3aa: CAISESTGRGGPGELFF

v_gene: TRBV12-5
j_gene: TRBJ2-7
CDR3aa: CASGLALSPGQYEQYF

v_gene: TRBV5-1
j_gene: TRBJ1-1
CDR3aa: CASSLVGGDTEAFF

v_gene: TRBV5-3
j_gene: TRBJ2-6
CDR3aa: CARSLFTGTPSGANVLTF